The T cell receptor (beta chain) described here comes from a study of T cells after yellow fever vaccination. Study-level findings and limits: A small share of clonotypes appeared in both CD4 and CD8 compartments. Researchers report a weaker secondary response that nonetheless peaked faster, day 5 versus 15.

This clonotype was seen many times. No antigen is known for it. Each CDR3 protein gets one entry after TCRdb re-called the 5' RACE reads with MiXCR. The sample has some 68,000 distinct CDR3 sequences; around 7% are singletons. The CDR3 spans 14 residues. V dropped 4 bases and J dropped 3 bases, with 13 bases sitting between them. Germline CDR1 and CDR2: ENHRY and SYGVKD. The sequence derives from a man in his late teens or twenties who received the YFV17D yellow fever vaccine. Sequences were derived from CD8+ T cells sorted from PBMCs, sampled roughly 46 days after the first yellow fever vaccination. The V call is TRBV10-3, the J call TRBJ2-7, with D uncertain. The CDR3 sequence: CAISVALTVYEQYF. The CDR3, as DNA: TGTGCCATCAGTGTGGCCCTAACAGTCTACGAGCAGTACTTC.